This TCR beta chain was obtained from a study of blood T cell repertoires in COVID-19. The wider study: The cDNA or gDNA used as material had been derived from T cells, B-cell-depleted T cells, or PBMCs.

CDR3 length: 17 residues. In germline, CDR1 is LGHDT, CDR2 YNNKEL (reference sequence). With V trimmed by 3 bases and J by 3 bases, 14 bases remained unmatched. Authors' analysis steps: Nucleated cell counts were estimated from reference gene primer amplification. Using immunoSEQ multiplex PCR, the repertoire was profiled, and TCRdb retains in-frame clones only, with some absent. From that table come the V and J calls and clone size; the DNA was used to work out D and trimming. The sample yields under 75,000 clones, approximately 79% seen once. Material for sequencing was peripheral blood. The chain combines TRBV3-1 (or the pseudogene TRBV3-2) with TRBJ2-7; 7 bases fit TRBD1. The receptor was derived from a woman in her 70s with acute or convalescent COVID-19. CDR3 DNA sequence: TGTGCCAGCAGCCACGGGACAGCCCCCAATCGGGACTACGAGCAGTACTTC. Protein product: CASSHGTAPNRDYEQYF.